What follows are 30 T cell receptor beta chains derived from one specimen sequenced in a study of human T cells and chemical hapten exposure. Time point in this sample: patch test 3, about 24 weeks after DPC sensitization. Treatment meaning: therapeutic diphenylcyclopropenone sensitization with weekly scalp DPC. TCRdb reprocessed the RACE reads with MiXCR, giving one entry per CDR3 protein. The repertoire includes 90,000 to 110,000 distinct CDR3 sequences, around 35% of them detected once, and around 2.8% sits in the top ten. The specimen comprised whole blood, sampled in connection with sensitization to the hapten diphenylcyclopropenone (DPC). These receptors were taken from a middle-aged man with alopecia areata. Some clones in this sample may be carry-over from other donors' samples.

The gene calls are TRBV29-1 and TRBJ2-5; weak D call: TRBD1 (5 bases). CDR3 size: 13 residues. V lost 4 bases, J lost 3 bases, and 12 bases lay in between. Germline V gene data show CDR1 as SQVTM and CDR2 as ANQGSEA. The CDR3 region is CSVGWGRKETQYF. The CDR3 nucleotides are TGCAGCGTTGGGTGGGGCAGAAAAGAGACCCAGTACTTC.

The genes are TRBV29-1 and TRBJ2-3, with TRBD2 matching over 8 bases. This CDR3 spans 16 amino acids. Germline values: CDR1 SQVTM, CDR2 ANQGSEA. Losses at the gene ends were 0 bases for V and 5 bases for J; bases not matched to a gene: 10. The CDR3: CSVEDITGGPLDTQYF. The DNA for the CDR3 is TGCAGCGTTGAAGATATAACGGGAGGGCCGCTAGATACGCAGTATTTT.

This rearrangement joins TRBV6-1 to TRBJ2-3; 11 bases are a match to TRBD2. Germline V gene data show CDR1 as MNHNS and CDR2 as SASEGT. This CDR3 is built from 17 residues. After removal of 6 bases from V and 2 bases from J, the junction contained 10 bases not matched to a gene. The CDR3 nucleotides read TGTGCCAGCAGCCCGCCGACTAGCGGGATTACCACAGATACGCAGTATTTT. This encodes CASSPPTSGITTDTQYF.

Remarks on this clonotype: Germline is not matched at one junction end, which may reflect a read error. The chain couples TRBV28 to TRBJ2-7, with 9 bases lining up with TRBD2. CDR3 length: 11 residues. CDR1 is MDHEN, CDR2 SYDVKM, per germline. This chain's CDR3 is CASSTGTSHSF. CDR3 DNA sequence: TGTGCCAGCAGTACCGGGACTAGCCATTCCTTC.

The genes are TRBV5-1 and TRBJ2-1, with 11 nucleotides matching TRBD2. Trimming took 4 bases from V and 7 from J; bases not matched to a gene: 7. CDR3 size: 15 residues. Germline assignment: CDR1 SGHRS and CDR2 YFSETQ. The DNA of the CDR3 is TGCGCCAGCAGCCCGGGACTAGCGGATGGTAATGAGCAGTTCTTC. Its protein product is CASSPGLADGNEQFF.

This clonotype came up once. This CDR3 reads CASSGRRYAEAFF. Written as DNA, the CDR3 is TGTGCCAGCAGTGGGAGGAGGTATGCTGAAGCTTTCTTT. The rearrangement links TRBV6-2 or TRBV6-3 to TRBJ1-1; D is uncertain. This CDR3 has 13 residues. CDR1 is MNHEY, CDR2 SVGEGT, per germline. V was trimmed by 5 bases and J by 6 bases, leaving 13 bases between them.

The J gene is TRBJ2-7, the V gene TRBV18; no definite D call. Germline lookup yields CDR1 KGHSH and CDR2 LQKENI. The CDR3 runs 14 residues. V dropped 6 bases and J dropped 3 bases, with 15 bases sitting between them. The CDR3 DNA reads TGTGCCAGCTCCCCGACCTCAGGCGGCTACGAGCAGTACGTC. Residues: CASSPTSGGYEQYV.

This chain joins TRBV27 and TRBJ1-5; TRBD1 aligns across 7 bases. J lost 5 bases, V lost 5 bases, and 6 bases had no gene match. The germline gives CDR1 MNHEY, CDR2 SMNVEV (reference sequence). CDR3 length: 14 amino acids. CDR3: CASSIGTVDQPQHF. The CDR3 DNA follows: TGTGCCAGCAGTATTGGGACAGTCGATCAGCCCCAGCATTTT.

The gene calls are TRBV12-3 or TRBV12-4 and TRBJ2-6, with D possibly TRBD1 on 5 matching bases. V lost 4 bases to trimming and J lost 0 bases, with 13 bases between them. The CDR3 extends over 17 amino acids. CDR3: CASSWLQGSSGANVLTF. CDR3 nucleotides: TGTGCCAGCAGTTGGCTTCAGGGCTCCTCTGGGGCCAACGTCCTGACTTTC.

The chain links TRBV7-2 to TRBJ2-4; D remains ambiguous. The V end lost 5 bases, the J end lost 0 bases, and 14 bases lay between the germline ends. The CDR3 is 16 residues long. The germline CDR1 and CDR2 sequences are SGHTA and FQGNSA. As DNA, the CDR3 is TGTGCCAGCAGCCACCCCGGCCAGATAGCCAAAAACATTCAGTACTTC. Amino acids: CASSHPGQIAKNIQYF.

This chain links TRBV9 with TRBJ2-1, with 7 bases that match TRBD2. Trimming at V came to 0 bases and at J to 4 bases, leaving 7 bases not matched to a gene. The CDR3 is made up of 16 amino acids. Germline values: CDR1 SGDLS, CDR2 YYNGEE. The CDR3 DNA reads as TGTGCCAGCAGCGTAGAGGAACTAGCGATTTACAATGAGCAGTTCTTC. This translates into CASSVEELAIYNEQFF.

The J gene is TRBJ1-2, the V gene TRBV3-1; the D gene is possibly TRBD1 (6 bases). The CDR3 covers 13 residues. The germline CDR1 and CDR2 sequences are LGHDT and YNNKEL (reference sequence). With 5 bases removed from V and 3 bases from J, the gap between germline ends came to 10 bases. In DNA form, the CDR3 reads TGTGCCAGCAGCTCCAGACAGGACTATGGCTACACCTTC. The encoded protein is CASSSRQDYGYTF.

The chain is built from TRBV20-1 and TRBJ2-1, with D maybe TRBD1 (6 bases). Germline values: CDR1 DFQATT, CDR2 SNEGSKA (reference sequence). The CDR3 is 12 amino acids. V lost 2 bases and J 9 bases, leaving 11 bases between the germline ends. CDR3 nucleotide sequence: TGCAGTGCTAGAAGAGGGGGAACTGAGCAGTTCTTC. Encoded protein: CSARRGGTEQFF.

The V and J genes are TRBV6-5 and TRBJ1-3; D uncertain. Germline V CDR1 and CDR2: MNHEY, SVGAGI. Trimming removed 0 bases at V and 3 bases at J, with 12 bases between. The CDR3 spans 16 residues. The CDR3 sequence is CASSYSSPELGNTIYF. The CDR3 bases are TGTGCCAGCAGTTACTCTAGCCCGGAACTTGGAAACACCATATATTTT.

This clonotype was observed a handful of times. The chain combines TRBV29-1 with TRBJ1-3; D is undetermined. V lost 6 bases and J 0 bases, leaving 15 bases between the germline ends. The germline V gene encodes CDR1 SQVTM and CDR2 ANQGSEA. This CDR3 has 15 amino acids. The CDR3 bases are TGCAGCGTAACCCCCTCCGGGAGCTCTGGAAACACCATATATTTT. Amino acids: CSVTPSGSSGNTIYF.

This sequence joins TRBV25-1 and TRBJ1-5; TRBD1 might be the D (5 bases). V shed 2 bases and J shed 3 bases, with 8 bases lying between them. This CDR3 spans 14 amino acids. Germline V gene data show CDR1 as MGHDK and CDR2 as SYGVNS. The CDR3 region is CASSEAGPNQPQHF. CDR3 coding DNA: TGTGCCAGCAGTGAAGCAGGGCCCAATCAGCCCCAGCATTTT.

The genes are TRBV18 and TRBJ2-4, with 12 positions matching TRBD1. CDR3 length: 16 amino acids. The V segment lost 1 base and the J segment 7 bases; nucleotides outside the gene matches: 5. Per the germline V gene, CDR1 is KGHSH and CDR2 is LQKENI. The CDR3 sequence is CASSPLPGQGANIQYF. CDR3 nucleotide sequence: TGTGCCAGCTCACCACTACCGGGACAGGGGGCGAACATTCAGTACTTC.

V and J are TRBV6-6 and TRBJ2-7; 9 bases line up with TRBD1. With V trimmed by 6 bases and J by 0 bases, 3 bases remained unmatched. The CDR3 is 14 residues long. Looked up from germline, CDR1 is MNHNY and CDR2 is SVGAGI (reference sequence). The DNA for the CDR3 is TGTGCCAGCAGAGGGACAGGGAGCTCCTACGAGCAGTACGTC. Translated: CASRGTGSSYEQYV.

The J gene is TRBJ2-7, the V gene TRBV30, with TRBD1 matching 9 bases. V was pared by 0 bases and J by 7 bases, with 4 bases of the junction left unmatched. The CDR3 loop spans 13 amino acids. CDR1 is GTSNPN, CDR2 SVGIG, per germline (reference sequence). CDR3 DNA: TGTGCCTGGAGTGTACAGGGGGCGAGGGAGCAGTACGTC. It translates to CAWSVQGAREQYV.

This clonotype was counted many times. This chain links TRBV5-6 with TRBJ2-3; 11 bases match TRBD2. The CDR3 spans 15 residues. Looked up from germline, CDR1 is SGHDT and CDR2 is YYEEEE. V trimming: 3 bases; J trimming: 5 bases; junction bases outside the gene matches: 5. The CDR3 DNA is TGTGCCAGCAGCTCTATAGCGGGAGGGGGAGATACGCAGTATTTT. Translated: CASSSIAGGGDTQYF.

The chain joins TRBV7-8 to TRBJ2-7, with D maybe TRBD2 (7 bases). Germline lookup yields CDR1 SGHVS and CDR2 FQNEAQ. Trimming took 5 bases from V and 0 from J, leaving 26 bases between them. The CDR3 spans 19 residues. The CDR3 DNA follows: TGTGCCAGCAGCCCCACGTTTTCGGCGGAGGGGGGGAGCTCCTACGAGCAGTACTTC. Translation gives CASSPTFSAEGGSSYEQYF.

The chain carries TRBV4-2 and TRBJ2-7, with TRBD2 as a possible D gene (6 bases). Germline V gene lookup returns CDR1 LGHNA and CDR2 YNFKEQ. V was shortened by 0 bases and J by 12 bases, with 21 bases between the two germline ends. The CDR3 has 15 amino acids. Here the CDR3 reads CASSQDSLASLIRYF. The CDR3 DNA reads TGTGCCAGCAGCCAAGATTCCCTAGCGTCCCTGATTAGGTACTTC.

This chain uses TRBV4-1 with TRBJ2-7; a possible D gene is TRBD1 (5 bases). CDR1 is MGHRA, CDR2 YSYEKL, per germline. The ends were cut back, 4 bases at V and 0 bases at J, with 22 bases in the middle. The CDR3 runs to 18 residues. The CDR3 nucleotides are TGCGCCAGCAGCCTCTGGGGCCTAGTTCCCCTGAGCTCCTACGAGCAGTACGTC. The encoded protein is CASSLWGLVPLSSYEQYV.

CDR3 sequence (DNA): TGTGCCATCAGTGACGCCGGGACTAAGGGCACAGATACGCAGTATTTT. This translates into CAISDAGTKGTDTQYF. This rearrangement joins TRBV10-3 to TRBJ2-3, with 7 nucleotides matching TRBD2. V shed 3 bases and J 1 base; nucleotides not matched to a gene: 7. Germline V gives CDR1 ENHRY, CDR2 SYGVKD. This CDR3 has 16 residues.

The chain combines TRBV7-8 with TRBJ2-3; D remains ambiguous. Trimming took 5 bases from V and 3 from J, leaving 15 bases between them. This CDR3 contains 15 residues. Germline CDR1 SGHVS, CDR2 FQNEAQ. CDR3 coding DNA: TGTGCCAGCAGCCCTGTCCAATCCTGGACAGATACGCAGTATTTT. Translation gives CASSPVQSWTDTQYF.

This rearrangement joins TRBV18 to TRBJ1-5; the D is unclear. With 0 bases removed from V and 4 bases from J, the gap between germline ends came to 1 base. Germline CDR1 KGHSH, CDR2 LQKENI. This CDR3 spans 12 amino acids. The CDR3 DNA is TGTGCCAGCTCACCACCAAATCAGCCCCAGCATTTT. Translating gives CASSPPNQPQHF.

In this sample, this clonotype turned up a few times. The CDR3 nucleotides read TGTGCCAGCAGCTTAGGGGGCGCCCCCTCCTACAATGAGCAGTTCTTC. Translating gives CASSLGGAPSYNEQFF. The chain is built from TRBV7-2 and TRBJ2-1; TRBD1 might be the D (5 bases). The CDR3 has 16 residues. The germline CDR1 and CDR2 sequences are SGHTA and FQGNSA. V was pared by 1 base and J by 0 bases, with 10 bases between.

This clonotype has a handful of counts. The chain couples TRBV28 to TRBJ2-7; 7 nucleotides align to TRBD1. Looked up from germline, CDR1 is MDHEN and CDR2 is SYDVKM. The junction had 9 bases not matched to a gene; V was cut back by 6 bases and J by 4 bases. The CDR3 runs to 14 residues. The CDR3: CASSNPGQHYEQYF. CDR3 sequence (DNA): TGTGCCAGCAGCAATCCGGGACAGCATTACGAGCAGTACTTC.

A few counts support this clonotype. J is TRBJ1-1 and V is TRBV11-3; the match to TRBD1 covers 7 bases. The CDR3 totals 13 residues. The trim removed 5 bases at V and 11 bases at J, leaving 11 bases unmatched. The germline V gene encodes CDR1 SGHNT and CDR2 YENEEA. The CDR3 DNA follows: TGTGCCAGCAGCCTTGAACCCGGGACAGTCGCTTTCTTT. Encoded protein: CASSLEPGTVAFF. Complete variable domain (other parts from reference TRBV11-3 and TRBJ1-1): EAGVVQSPRYKIIEKKQPVAFWCNPISGHNTLYWYLQNLGQGPELLIRYENEEAVDDSQLPKDRFSAERLKGVDSTLKIQPAELGDSAVYLCASSLEPGTVAFFGQGTRLTVV.

The chain has TRBV3-1 and TRBJ1-1; unclear D gene. CDR3 length: 11 residues. V lost 1 base and J lost 11, with 8 bases in between. CDR1 and CDR2 (germline): LGHDT, YNNKEL (reference sequence). In DNA form, the CDR3 reads TGTGCCAGCAGCCAAGCGGGAGGGGCTTTCTTT. Translation gives CASSQAGGAFF.